This T cell receptor (beta chain) was sequenced for a study of CD8 T cells in ankylosing spondylitis. This CDR3 region has 13 residues. Germline V gene data show CDR1 as DFQATT and CDR2 as SNEGSKA (reference sequence). J lost 5 bases, V lost 6 bases, and 10 bases had no gene match. Via MiXCR, TCRdb re-called the 5' RACE reads, giving one row per CDR3 protein. Here the sample spans under 250,000 distinct CDR3 sequences, 7.5% to 9.5% being singletons. This clonotype showed up just a few times. This sequence was found in a female donor with ankylosing spondylitis or in good health (not recorded which). The chain carries TRBV20-1 and TRBJ2-7; 7 bases align to TRBD1. Source material: blood, either unsorted or a sorted T cell fraction (not recorded which). As DNA, the CDR3 is TGCAGTGCGATTTCGACAGGGACCGACGAGCAGTACTTC. Protein: CSAISTGTDEQYF.